Presented here are 18 T cell receptor beta chains from one specimen sequenced in a study of cytomegalovirus exposure and HLA in healthy donors. The PCR contained 60 Vbeta and 13 Jbeta primers. Libraries were prepared by immunoSEQ multiplex PCR; TCRdb keeps only in-frame clonotypes and omits some of them. Of about 190,000 clones in the sample, about four fifths are singletons; the top ten hold over 2.5%. What was sequenced was PBMCs. These receptors all come from a woman aged 45-65 years in good health and CMV-seropositive.

The chain is built from TRBV19 and TRBJ1-2, with D uncertain. CDR3 length: 15 residues. V gave up 4 bases and J gave up 8 bases, with 20 bases separating them. Germline lookup yields CDR1 LNHDA and CDR2 SQIVND (reference sequence). The chain's CDR3 is CASSTWEASLDGYTF. The CDR3 coding sequence is TGTGCCAGTAGTACGTGGGAGGCCTCGCTTGACGGCTACACCTTC.

V is TRBV4-1 and J is TRBJ2-2; D gene uncertain. The CDR3 is made up of 15 amino acids. Germline loops: CDR1 MGHRA, CDR2 YSYEKL. V lost 3 bases and J lost 4, with 12 bases in between. For the CDR3, the DNA is TGCGCCAGCAGCCATGGTGACTTGGGCACCGGGGAGCTGTTTTTT. It translates to CASSHGDLGTGELFF.

Only one count was recorded for this clone. The rearrangement joins TRBV4-1 to TRBJ2-1; the match to TRBD1 covers 10 bases. V trimming: 1 base; J trimming: 2 bases; junction bases outside the gene matches: 14. Germline V gene lookup returns CDR1 MGHRA and CDR2 YSYEKL. The CDR3 totals 20 residues. This CDR3 is CASSQGGDRGPGQTYNEQFF. CDR3 in DNA: TGCGCCAGCAGCCAAGGGGGGGACAGGGGACCGGGACAAACCTACAATGAGCAGTTCTTC.

The chain links TRBV6-1 to TRBJ2-7, with TRBD1 matching over 10 bases. Per germline, CDR1 MNHNS and CDR2 SASEGT. V lost 6 bases to trimming and J lost 6 bases; unmatched junction nucleotides: 5. The CDR3 is made up of 13 amino acids. The DNA for the CDR3 is TGTGCCAGCAGCCGGACAGGGGGGTTCGAGCAGTACTTC. It specifies CASSRTGGFEQYF.

A remark on this clone: One junction end does not reproduce the germline sequence, and a read error may be involved. This chain links TRBV7-9 with TRBJ1-2; 8 bases are a match to TRBD1. CDR1 and CDR2 (germline): SEHNR, FQNEAQ (reference sequence). There are 12 residues in the CDR3. Here the CDR3 DNA reads TGTTCCAGCAGCGTACCAGGGGGCGGCTACACCTTC. This translates into CSSSVPGGGYTF.

The chain is built from TRBV7-3 and TRBJ2-2; a possible D gene is TRBD2 (7 bases). The CDR3 covers 17 residues. V lost 5 bases and J 5 bases, leaving 21 bases between the germline ends. Germline-derived CDR1 and CDR2 are SGHTA and FQGTGA. CDR3 region: CASSALGGATGTGELFF. For the CDR3, the DNA is TGTGCCAGCAGCGCTCTAGGGGGGGCGACGGGGACCGGGGAGCTGTTTTTT.

Of note for this clone: The junction departs from germline at one end; a sequencing error may be responsible. This chain connects TRBV7-4 to TRBJ2-3; perhaps TRBD2 as D (6 bases). The V gene's germline CDR1 is SGHVT and CDR2 SQSDAQ. There are 19 residues in the CDR3. The CDR3 is CASSLHPGLDPDQHRYAVF. The CDR3 DNA reads TGTGCCAGCAGCCTCCACCCGGGACTCGACCCCGATCAACACAGATACGCAGTATTT. Complete variable domain (other parts from reference TRBV7-4 and TRBJ2-3): GAGVSQSPRYKVAKRGRDVALRCDSISGHVTLYWYRQTLGQGSEVLTYSQSDAQRDKSGRPSGRFSAERPERSVSTLKIQRTEQGDSAVYLCASSLHPGLDPDQHRYAVFGPGTRLTVL.

The J gene is TRBJ2-7, the V gene TRBV2; 9 bases map to TRBD1. This CDR3 has 14 amino acids. Per germline, CDR1 SNHLY and CDR2 FYNNEI. Trimming removed 3 bases from V and 3 bases from J; junction bases left unmatched: 3. CDR3 protein: CASSEGTGSYEQYF. The CDR3, as DNA: TGTGCCAGCAGTGAGGGGACAGGGAGCTACGAGCAGTACTTC.

The V call is TRBV6-6, the J call TRBJ2-2, with a weak D call TRBD1 (5 bases). Trimming took 0 bases from V and 5 from J, leaving 10 bases between them. The CDR3 is made up of 15 amino acids. Per the germline V gene, CDR1 is MNHNY and CDR2 is SVGAGI (reference sequence). The CDR3 loop is CASSYSHRRTGELFF. As DNA, the CDR3 is TGTGCCAGCAGTTACTCACACAGGCGGACCGGGGAGCTGTTTTTT.

J is TRBJ1-1 and V is TRBV11-2, with TRBD1 identical over 9 bases. This CDR3 spans 14 amino acids. Losses at the gene ends were 5 bases for V and 1 base for J; bases not matched to a gene: 2. CDR1 and CDR2 (germline): SGHAT, FQNNGV. The CDR3 bases are TGTGCCAGCAGCATACAGGGGGCGAACACTGAAGCTTTCTTT. It specifies CASSIQGANTEAFF.

The chain couples TRBV9 to TRBJ2-1; the match to TRBD2 covers 12 bases. The J segment lost 5 bases and the V segment lost 3 bases, leaving 9 bases of the junction unmatched. Per the germline V gene, CDR1 is SGDLS and CDR2 is YYNGEE. The CDR3 totals 17 residues. CDR3 nucleotide sequence: TGTGCCAGCAGCGCTCAACCACTAGCGGGGGGTCACAATGAGCAGTTCTTC. Residues: CASSAQPLAGGHNEQFF.

The chain uses TRBV11-3 and TRBJ2-3; 7 nucleotides agree with TRBD1. This CDR3 is 16 amino acids long. The germline CDR1 and CDR2 sequences are SGHNT and YENEEA. V gave up 1 base and J gave up 2 bases; unmatched junction bases: 6. The CDR3 sequence: CASSLVGTEPTDTQYF. The CDR3, as DNA: TGTGCCAGCAGCTTAGTAGGGACAGAGCCCACAGATACGCAGTATTTT. Full variable domain (rest looked up from reference TRBV11-3 and TRBJ2-3): EAGVVQSPRYKIIEKKQPVAFWCNPISGHNTLYWYLQNLGQGPELLIRYENEEAVDDSQLPKDRFSAERLKGVDSTLKIQPAELGDSAVYLCASSLVGTEPTDTQYFGPGTRLTVL.

This clone appeared once. The rearrangement uses TRBV5-6 and TRBJ2-1; 7 nucleotides match TRBD1. V shed 4 bases, J shed 4 bases, and the junction held 11 bases outside the gene matches. The CDR3 has 16 residues. CDR1 and CDR2 (germline): SGHDT, YYEEEE. The CDR3 DNA reads as TGTGCCAGCAGCCCAGGACAGGCCGGGGCGTACAATGAGCAGTTCTTC. The encoded protein is CASSPGQAGAYNEQFF.

The J gene is TRBJ2-3, the V gene TRBV11-2; 11 positions match TRBD2. The CDR3 extends over 16 amino acids. Germline CDR1 reads SGHAT; CDR2 reads FQNNGV. Trimming at V came to 5 bases and at J to 4 bases, leaving 8 bases not matched to a gene. CDR3: CASSVLSGGVSDTQYF. In DNA form, the CDR3 reads TGTGCCAGCAGCGTACTTAGCGGGGGGGTTTCAGATACGCAGTATTTT.

The chain is built from TRBV9 and TRBJ2-5; TRBD2 agrees at 9 bases. CDR1 SGDLS and CDR2 YYNGEE come from the germline V gene. After removal of 0 bases from V and 4 bases from J, the junction contained 7 bases not matched to a gene. The length of the CDR3 is 16 residues. This CDR3 reads CASSVGVASGTETQYF. CDR3 sequence (DNA): TGTGCCAGCAGCGTAGGGGTTGCTAGCGGGACAGAGACCCAGTACTTC.

The V and J genes are TRBV27 and TRBJ1-2, with D possibly TRBD1 on 6 matching bases. The CDR3 length is 15 residues. CDR1 and CDR2 from the germline V gene are MNHEY and SMNVEV (reference sequence). V was trimmed by 1 base and J by 4 bases, leaving 13 bases between them. Written as DNA, the CDR3 is TGTGCCAGCAGTTTATGGGGGGGCACCTTCTATGGCTACACCTTC. The encoded protein is CASSLWGGTFYGYTF.

V and J are TRBV6-1 and TRBJ1-2, with no clear D. CDR3 length: 15 residues. Per the germline V gene, CDR1 is MNHNS and CDR2 is SASEGT. Deletions cut 5 bases from V and 0 bases from J, with 13 bases between. The CDR3 DNA reads as TGTGCCAGCAGTTCCCTGACAAGTTCTAACTATGGCTACACCTTC. This translates into CASSSLTSSNYGYTF.

V and J are TRBV11-2 and TRBJ1-1; TRBD1 might be the D (6 bases). The CDR3 totals 12 residues. Trimming pared 0 bases from V and 11 bases from J, leaving 10 bases between. CDR1 is SGHAT, CDR2 FQNNGV, per germline. The CDR3 loop is CASSLDTGIAFF. The CDR3 nucleotides are TGTGCCAGCAGCTTAGACACAGGGATTGCTTTCTTT.